The sequence of this T cell receptor (beta chain) was determined in a study of blood T cell repertoires in COVID-19. The wider study: Donors in the United States, Italy and Spain gave samples during acute or convalescent COVID-19. PBMCs, B-cell-depleted T cells, or T cells were the source of the cDNA or gDNA that made up the material.

CDR3 length equals 16 residues. The V gene's germline CDR1 is SNHLY and CDR2 FYNNEI. J gave up 3 bases and V 2 bases, and 4 bases lay outside the gene matches. Authors' methods: How many nucleated cells were present was estimated from reference gene primer amplification. Data came from immunoSEQ multiplex PCR; TCRdb stores just in-frame clones and leaves some out. Clonal size and the V and J genes are those of that table, whereas D and trimming came from the DNA. Of tens of thousands of clones detected, around four fifths appear once; the ten largest clones hold about 10%. Sequenced material: peripheral blood. The TCR was taken from a woman in her sixties or seventies with active or convalescent COVID-19. The rearrangement links TRBV2 to TRBJ1-6; TRBD1 matches at 7 bases. The CDR3 nucleotides are TGTGCCAGCAGTGAAAGTCCAGGGGGCTATAATTCACCCCTCCACTTT. This translates into CASSESPGGYNSPLHF.